Listed here are 8 T cell receptor beta chains from one sample, sequenced in a study of shared clonotypes between healthy human individuals. Assay used: immunoSEQ multiplex PCR; TCRdb lists only in-frame clones, some missing. The table includes about 600,000 clones, almost 97% detected once. The sequenced sample consisted of naive CD4+ T cells sorted from blood. Subset noted: CD45RA+ positively selected. Source of these receptors: a woman aged 30 to 39 in good health.

The table lists this clone with a count of one. The chain has TRBV29-1 and TRBJ1-1, with D tentatively TRBD1 (5 bases). CDR1 and CDR2 (germline): SQVTM, ANQGSEA. Trimming took 5 bases from V and 1 from J, leaving 14 bases between them. The CDR3 is 14 amino acids. CDR3 nucleotides: TGCAGCGTTCTCGGGGGTAAAGGGAACACTGAAGCTTTCTTT. Amino acids: CSVLGGKGNTEAFF.

About this clone: The DNA is omitted, as the CDR3 cannot be located on it reliably, and the CDR3 follows TCRdb's listing. The chain has TRBV28 and TRBJ2-1; the D call in the table, TRBD1, was not verified against the DNA. The CDR3 region is 16 residues in length, termini included. Per germline, CDR1 MDHEN and CDR2 SYDVKM. This CDR3 reads CASSFGPGGMVDEQFF.

J is TRBJ1-4 and V is TRBV18, with D perhaps matching TRBD1 (6 bases). Germline-derived CDR1 and CDR2 are KGHSH and LQKENI. The CDR3 has 18 amino acids. The V gene lost 3 bases and the J gene lost 0 bases, with 17 bases spanning the gap. CDR3 DNA sequence: TGTGCCAGCTCACCCCAAGGGGGTCAAGGCGCAACTAATGAAAAACTGTTTTTT. This encodes CASSPQGGQGATNEKLFF.

This chain uses TRBV5-4 with TRBJ1-1; 7 nucleotides agree with TRBD1. Germline CDR1 reads SGHNT; CDR2 reads YYREEE (reference sequence). This CDR3 region has 15 residues. V dropped 4 bases and J dropped 0; count of bases not matched to a gene: 6. The CDR3 DNA reads as TGTGCCAGCAGCCCTAGGGGGACAGTGAACACTGAAGCTTTCTTT. It specifies CASSPRGTVNTEAFF.

V usage is TRBV27 and J usage is TRBJ2-7, with 8 nucleotides matching TRBD2. In germline, CDR1 is MNHEY, CDR2 SMNVEV (reference sequence). The CDR3 runs to 14 residues. After removal of 4 bases from V and 4 bases from J, the junction contained 6 bases not matched to a gene. For the CDR3, the DNA is TGTGCCAGCAGTTCGACGGGAGGGATTTACGAGCAGTACTTC. This encodes CASSSTGGIYEQYF.

The chain joins TRBV19 to TRBJ2-5; 8 nucleotides line up with TRBD1. Germline trimming cut 8 bases from V and 5 bases from J; bases unmatched to any gene: 7. The CDR3 runs to 13 residues. Germline loops: CDR1 LNHDA, CDR2 SQIVND (reference sequence). CDR3 region: CASRTGKGETQYF. The CDR3 DNA follows: TGTGCCAGTCGGACAGGGAAGGGCGAGACCCAGTACTTC.

The genes are TRBV6-1 and TRBJ2-3, with 7 bases lining up with TRBD2. Germline CDR1 is MNHNS and CDR2 is SASEGT. The V gene end was trimmed by 3 bases and the J gene end by 7 bases; junction bases not matched to a gene: 10. The CDR3 is 15 amino acids. The CDR3 reads CASSDAREPVYTQYF. The CDR3 nucleotides are TGTGCCAGCAGTGATGCGCGGGAGCCGGTATATACGCAGTATTTT.

The chain carries TRBV2 and TRBJ1-5; 9 nucleotides match TRBD1. Germline CDR1 is SNHLY and CDR2 is FYNNEI. V lost 6 bases, J lost 4 bases, and 7 bases stayed unmatched. The length of the CDR3 is 15 residues. The CDR3 loop is CASRLTGGRNQPQHF. For the CDR3, the DNA is TGTGCCAGCAGACTCACAGGGGGCAGGAATCAGCCCCAGCATTTT. Looking up the rest from reference TRBV2 and TRBJ1-5 gives the full variable domain: EPEVTQTPSHQVTQMGQEVILRCVPISNHLYFYWYRQILGQKVEFLVSFYNNEISEKSEIFDDQFSVERPDGSNFTLKIRSTKLEDSAMYFCASRLTGGRNQPQHFGDGTRLSIL.